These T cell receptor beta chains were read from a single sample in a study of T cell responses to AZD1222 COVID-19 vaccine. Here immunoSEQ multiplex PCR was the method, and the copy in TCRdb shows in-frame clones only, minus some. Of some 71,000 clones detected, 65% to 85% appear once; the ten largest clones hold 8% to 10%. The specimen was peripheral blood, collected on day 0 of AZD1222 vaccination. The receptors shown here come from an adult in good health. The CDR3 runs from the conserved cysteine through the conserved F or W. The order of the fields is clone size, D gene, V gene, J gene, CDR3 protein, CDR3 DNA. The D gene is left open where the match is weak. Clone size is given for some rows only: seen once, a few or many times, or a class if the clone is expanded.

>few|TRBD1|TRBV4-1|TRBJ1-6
CASRGYRTGGGPLHF
TGCGCCAGCAGGGGCTATAGGACAGGAGGGGGACCCCTCCACTTT
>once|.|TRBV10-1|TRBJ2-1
CASSESIGEQFF
TGCGCCAGCAGTGAGTCTATAGGGGAGCAGTTCTTC
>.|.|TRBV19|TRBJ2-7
CASSIEAGYEQYF
TGTGCCAGTAGTATAGAGGCCGGTTACGAGCAGTACTTC
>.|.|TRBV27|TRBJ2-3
CASSFPGPLTDTQYF
TGTGCCAGCAGTTTCCCGGGACCCCTTACAGATACGCAGTATTTT
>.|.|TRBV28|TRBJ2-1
CASGLVNSYNEQFF
TGTGCCAGCGGTTTAGTGAACTCCTACAATGAGCAGTTCTTC
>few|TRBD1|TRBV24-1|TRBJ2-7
CATSDSGTGDYEQYF
TGTGCCACCAGTGATTCCGGGACAGGAGACTACGAGCAGTACTTC
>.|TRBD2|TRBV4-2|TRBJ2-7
CASSQGAGTSNHEQYF
TGTGCCAGCAGCCAAGGGGCCGGGACTAGCAACCACGAGCAGTACTTC
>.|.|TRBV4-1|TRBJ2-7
CASSGRGTYEQYF
TGCGCCAGCAGCGGCAGGGGTACCTACGAGCAGTACTTC
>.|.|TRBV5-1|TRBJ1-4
CASRGQGATNEKLFF
TGCGCCAGCAGGGGTCAGGGTGCAACTAATGAAAAACTGTTTTTT
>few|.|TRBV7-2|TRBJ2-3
CASSLVVGSTDTQYF
TGTGCCAGCAGCTTAGTGGTTGGTTCCACAGATACGCAGTATTTT
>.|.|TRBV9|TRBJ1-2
CASSVGERGYLGYTF
TGTGCCAGCAGCGTAGGGGAGAGGGGGTATCTCGGCTACACCTTC
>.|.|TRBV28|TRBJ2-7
CASSTGYEQYF
TGTGCCAGCAGTACCGGTTACGAGCAGTACTTC
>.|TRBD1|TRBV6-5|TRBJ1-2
CASSYSGTGRYGYTF
TGTGCCAGCAGTTACTCGGGGACAGGTCGATATGGCTACACCTTC
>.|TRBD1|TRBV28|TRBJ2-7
CASSYTGGRYEQYF
TGTGCCAGCAGTTATACAGGGGGCCGGTACGAGCAGTACTTC
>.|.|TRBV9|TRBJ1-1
CASSVDWGPNTEAFF
TGTGCCAGCAGCGTAGATTGGGGACCCAACACTGAAGCTTTCTTT
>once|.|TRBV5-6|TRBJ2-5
CASSLALDRGGQETQYF
TGTGCCAGCAGCTTGGCCCTCGACAGGGGAGGGCAAGAGACCCAGTACTTC
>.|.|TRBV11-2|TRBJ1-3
CASSPTGSFGNTIYF
TGTGCCAGCAGCCCGACTGGGTCATTTGGAAACACCATATATTTT
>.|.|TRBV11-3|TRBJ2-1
CASGLRGNEQFF
TGTGCCAGCGGCCTCCGGGGGAATGAGCAGTTCTTC
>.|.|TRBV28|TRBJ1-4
CASSLQPRGEKLFF
TGTGCCAGCAGTTTACAACCGCGTGGCGAAAAACTGTTTTTT
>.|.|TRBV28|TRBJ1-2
CASSPGYGYTF
TGTGCCAGCTCCCCCGGGTATGGCTACACCTTC
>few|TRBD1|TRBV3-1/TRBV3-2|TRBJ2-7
CASSQGQGSSYEQYF
TGTGCCAGCAGCCAAGGACAGGGGAGCTCCTACGAGCAGTACTTC
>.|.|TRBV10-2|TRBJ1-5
CASSESGRGINQPQHF
TGCGCCAGCAGTGAGTCGGGGAGGGGGATAAATCAGCCCCAGCATTTT
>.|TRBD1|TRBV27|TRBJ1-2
CASSPRTGNYGYTF
TGTGCCAGCAGCCCCAGGACAGGGAACTATGGCTACACCTTC
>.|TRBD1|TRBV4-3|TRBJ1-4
CASSQGQGEKLFF
TGCGCCAGCAGCCAGGGACAGGGGGAAAAACTGTTTTTT
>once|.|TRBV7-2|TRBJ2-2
CASSLGSVGWGSGELFF
TGTGCCAGCAGCTTAGGATCTGTAGGGTGGGGGTCCGGGGAGCTGTTTTTT
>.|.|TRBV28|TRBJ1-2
CASSFLLQYANYGYTF
TGTGCCAGCAGTTTCCTGCTCCAGTACGCTAACTATGGCTACACCTTC
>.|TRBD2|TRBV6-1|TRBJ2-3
CASSDLAGDHTDTQYF
TGTGCCAGCAGTGACCTAGCGGGGGACCACACAGATACGCAGTATTTT
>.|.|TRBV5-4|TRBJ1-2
CASSLGGDGYGYTF
TGTGCCAGCAGCTTGGGGGGGGACGGTTATGGCTACACCTTC
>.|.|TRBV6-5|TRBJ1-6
CASSYSSGRLSSPLHF
TGTGCCAGCAGTTACTCGAGCGGTAGACTTTCTTCACCCCTCCACTTT
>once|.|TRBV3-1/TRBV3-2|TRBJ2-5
CASSPNPSPTETQYF
TGTGCCAGCAGCCCGAACCCTAGCCCGACGGAGACCCAGTACTTC
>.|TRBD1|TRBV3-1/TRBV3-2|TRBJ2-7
CASSRGQGGLYEQYF
TGTGCCAGCAGCCGAGGACAGGGGGGGCTCTACGAGCAGTACTTC
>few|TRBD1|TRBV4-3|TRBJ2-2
CASSRTTGGNTGELFF
TGCGCCAGCAGCCGGACCACAGGGGGCAACACCGGGGAGCTGTTTTTT
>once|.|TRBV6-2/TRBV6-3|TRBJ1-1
CASSSFGNEAFF
TGTGCCAGCAGTTCGTTCGGGAACGAAGCTTTCTTT
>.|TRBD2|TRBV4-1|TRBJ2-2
CASSLHSGGDTGELFF
TGCGCCAGCAGCTTACATAGCGGGGGGGACACCGGGGAGCTGTTTTTT
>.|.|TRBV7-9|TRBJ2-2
CASSFPGRAVAGELFF
TGTGCCAGCAGCTTTCCGGGTCGGGCAGTCGCCGGGGAGCTGTTTTTT
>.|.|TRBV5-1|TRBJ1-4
CASSPGLGDWSEKLFF
TGCGCCAGCAGCCCGGGCCTGGGGGATTGGAGTGAAAAACTGTTTTTT
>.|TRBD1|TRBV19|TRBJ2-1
CASAGQGAVNEQFF
TGTGCCAGTGCGGGACAGGGGGCGGTCAATGAGCAGTTCTTC
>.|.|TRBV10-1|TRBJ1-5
CASRRDGGHQPQHF
TGCGCCAGCAGGAGGGACGGGGGGCATCAGCCCCAGCATTTT
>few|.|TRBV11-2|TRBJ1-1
CASSLQGMNTEAFF
TGTGCCAGCAGCTTACAAGGGATGAACACTGAAGCTTTCTTT
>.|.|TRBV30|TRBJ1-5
CAWSPGRTAPQHF
TGTGCCTGGAGTCCAGGACGGACCGCGCCCCAGCATTTT
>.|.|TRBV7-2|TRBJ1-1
CASSSVGGTEAFF
TGTGCCAGCAGCTCCGTGGGCGGAACTGAAGCTTTCTTT
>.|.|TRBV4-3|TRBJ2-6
CASSQAGKFSGANVLTF
TGCGCCAGCAGCCAAGCGGGCAAATTCTCTGGGGCCAACGTCCTGACTTTC